Below are 20 T cell receptor beta chains sequenced from a single sample in a study of cytotoxic CD8 clonotypes in ibrutinib-treated CLL. Here immunoSEQ multiplex PCR was the method, and the copy in TCRdb shows in-frame clones only, minus some. The table has some 200,000 clones, over 60% seen once. The sequencing used PBMCs, collected after 24 months of ibrutinib treatment. The receptors shown here come from a human donor with chronic lymphocytic leukemia.

This clone was seen a handful of times. The rearrangement uses TRBV5-4 and TRBJ2-1, with 13 bases fitting TRBD2. This CDR3 comprises 15 residues. With V trimmed by 3 bases and J by 7 bases, 4 bases remained unmatched. CDR1 and CDR2 (germline): SGHNT, YYREEE (reference sequence). CDR3 in DNA: TGTGCCAGCAGCTCCGGACTAGCGGGAGATAATGAGCAGTTCTTC. Translating gives CASSSGLAGDNEQFF.

V usage is TRBV27 and J usage is TRBJ2-1; 7 nucleotides agree with TRBD2. The V gene end was trimmed by 3 bases and the J gene end by 6 bases; junction bases not matched to a gene: 8. The CDR3 loop spans 15 amino acids. Germline values: CDR1 MNHEY, CDR2 SMNVEV (reference sequence). The CDR3 region is CASSLGRGWGNEQFF. CDR3 nucleotides: TGTGCCAGCAGTTTGGGGAGGGGATGGGGCAATGAGCAGTTCTTC.

The J gene is TRBJ1-2, the V gene TRBV6-5; D gene unclear. The V gene's germline CDR1 is MNHEY and CDR2 SVGAGI. The CDR3 length is 13 residues. The V end lost 2 bases, the J end lost 4 bases, and 8 bases lay between the germline ends. The DNA of the CDR3 is TGTGCCAGCAGTTACGAGGGTACCTATGGCTACACCTTC. It encodes CASSYEGTYGYTF.

This clone was recorded only once. The gene calls are TRBV27 and TRBJ2-1; D tentatively fits TRBD1 or TRBD2 (5 bases each). The CDR3 is 15 amino acids. Germline V gene sequence: CDR1 MNHEY, CDR2 SMNVEV (reference sequence). Trimming removed 1 base from V and 4 bases from J, with 11 bases in between. CDR3 sequence reads: CASSLFGDLYNEQFF. In DNA form, the CDR3 reads TGTGCCAGCAGTTTATTTGGGGACCTGTACAATGAGCAGTTCTTC.

The chain carries TRBV7-8 and TRBJ2-7; D is possibly TRBD1 or TRBD2 (5 bases each). Germline-derived CDR1 and CDR2 are SGHVS and FQNEAQ. The CDR3 has 17 amino acids. Trimming took off 5 bases at V and 0 bases at J, with 20 bases between the two ends. CDR3: CASSLQAGTSSSYEQYF. As DNA, the CDR3 is TGTGCCAGCAGCCTCCAGGCCGGGACGTCGAGCTCCTACGAGCAGTACTTC.

The chain couples TRBV5-6 to TRBJ2-3, with TRBD2 matching over 9 bases. This CDR3 is built from 19 residues. CDR1 is SGHDT and CDR2 is YYEEEE in the germline V gene. The junction had 13 bases not matched to a gene; V was cut back by 0 bases and J by 2 bases. The CDR3 here is CASSLGLAGFGGHTDTQYF. CDR3 sequence (DNA): TGTGCCAGCAGCTTGGGGCTAGCGGGATTCGGGGGGCACACAGATACGCAGTATTTT.

The chain combines TRBV18 with TRBJ2-3; D remains ambiguous. Germline loops: CDR1 KGHSH, CDR2 LQKENI. The CDR3 covers 12 residues. The V gene lost 6 bases and the J gene lost 3 bases, with 7 bases spanning the gap. CDR3 residues: CASSQFTDTQYF. The CDR3 DNA reads as TGTGCCAGCTCGCAGTTTACAGATACGCAGTATTTT.

This clone has more than one count but fewer than ten. The genes are TRBV4-1 and TRBJ1-5, with TRBD1 matching 8 bases. Per germline, CDR1 MGHRA and CDR2 YSYEKL. Trimming took 0 bases from V and 7 from J; bases not matched to a gene: 8. This CDR3 has 16 residues. In DNA form, the CDR3 reads TGCGCCAGCAGCCAAGATGGCAGGGGGCGGGGGCAGCCCCAGCATTTT. This codes for CASSQDGRGRGQPQHF.

CDR3 region: CASTVRDRDNYGYTF. CDR3 sequence (DNA): TGTGCCAGCACGGTTAGGGACAGGGATAACTATGGCTACACCTTC. J is TRBJ1-2 and V is TRBV5-6, with 9 bases that match TRBD1. This CDR3 region has 15 residues. Germline V gene sequence: CDR1 SGHDT, CDR2 YYEEEE. V lost 6 bases and J lost 1; bases outside the gene matches: 7.

In DNA, the CDR3 is TGTGCCAGCAGTGACGACAGGGTCCAGGAGCAGTTCTTC. This encodes CASSDDRVQEQFF. V and J are TRBV25-1 and TRBJ2-1; 7 bases match TRBD1. V trimming: 3 bases; J trimming: 10 bases; junction bases outside the gene matches: 6. The CDR3 runs 13 residues. Germline V gene sequence: CDR1 MGHDK, CDR2 SYGVNS.

This sequence joins TRBV5-5 and TRBJ1-4, with D uncertain. CDR1 is SGHKS and CDR2 is YYEKEE in the germline V gene (reference sequence). The length of the CDR3 is 15 residues. The V gene lost 4 bases and the J gene lost 6 bases, with 16 bases spanning the gap. The CDR3 DNA sequence: TGTGCCAGCAGCGTTGAATTGGGCAACGATGAAAAACTGTTTTTT. This encodes CASSVELGNDEKLFF. Supplemented by reference TRBV5-5 and TRBJ1-4, the full variable domain reads DAGVTQSPTHLIKTRGQQVTLRCSPISGHKSVSWYQQVLGQGPQFIFQYYEKEERGRGNFPDRFSARQFPNYSSELNVNALLLGDSALYLCASSVELGNDEKLFFGSGTQLSVL.

The rearrangement links TRBV27 to TRBJ2-7; 8 nucleotides line up with TRBD2. This CDR3 is 13 amino acids long. V shed 6 bases, J shed 3 bases, and the junction held 4 bases outside the gene matches. Looked up from germline, CDR1 is MNHEY and CDR2 is SMNVEV (reference sequence). CDR3 protein: CASRGTSFYEQYF. The CDR3 nucleotides are TGTGCCAGCAGGGGGACTAGTTTCTACGAGCAGTACTTC.

This clone was counted a single time. V is TRBV10-3 and J is TRBJ1-4; D uncertain. CDR3 length equals 14 residues. Trimming took off 6 bases at V and 4 bases at J, with 12 bases between the two ends. Germline assignment: CDR1 ENHRY and CDR2 SYGVKD. CDR3: CAISARGINEKLFF. CDR3 bases: TGTGCCATCAGCGCCCGGGGTATTAATGAAAAACTGTTTTTT.

This chain joins TRBV7-9 and TRBJ2-3; no clear D gene. The CDR3 has 12 residues. In germline, CDR1 is SEHNR, CDR2 FQNEAQ (reference sequence). The V end lost 6 bases, the J end lost 5 bases, and 9 bases lay between the germline ends. The CDR3 DNA reads as TGTGCCAGCAGTGGGGTCAGAGATACGCAGTATTTT. Its translation: CASSGVRDTQYF. The complete variable domain, with remaining parts taken from reference TRBV7-9 and TRBJ2-3, reads DTGVSQNPRHKITKRGQNVTFRCDPISEHNRLYWYRQTLGQGPEFLTYFQNEAQLEKSRLLSDRFSAERPKGSFSTLEIQRTEQGDSAMYLCASSGVRDTQYFGPGTRLTVL.

V is TRBV5-4 and J is TRBJ2-7; D perhaps matches TRBD1 (5 bases). The V end was cut by 2 bases, the J end by 0 bases, with 12 bases between. Germline V lookup: CDR1 SGHNT, CDR2 YYREEE (reference sequence). The CDR3 loop spans 15 amino acids. CDR3 bases: TGTGCCAGCAGCTTAGGTAGACAGAGCTCCTACGAGCAGTACTTC. This encodes CASSLGRQSSYEQYF.

Written as DNA, the CDR3 is TGCGCCAGCAGCCAAGAGGGGGTCGACAGGATGCCATACGAGCAGTACTTC. Amino acid sequence: CASSQEGVDRMPYEQYF. The chain couples TRBV4-1 to TRBJ2-7, with D possibly matching TRBD1 (6 bases). The CDR3 covers 17 residues. V lost 0 bases and J lost 4, with 19 bases in between. Germline assignment: CDR1 MGHRA and CDR2 YSYEKL.

V usage is TRBV7-2 and J usage is TRBJ1-5, with a possible D match to TRBD1 (5 bases). The CDR3 consists of 12 residues. Germline CDR1 and CDR2: SGHTA and FQGNSA. V was trimmed by 2 bases and J by 6 bases, leaving 5 bases between them. This CDR3 is CASSLRGQPQHF. CDR3 in DNA: TGTGCCAGCAGCTTAAGGGGTCAGCCCCAGCATTTT.

This chain joins TRBV7-2 and TRBJ2-7; D ambiguous. CDR3 length: 16 amino acids. Deletions cut 5 bases from V and 2 bases from J, with 19 bases between. Germline V lookup: CDR1 SGHTA, CDR2 FQGNSA. Written as DNA, the CDR3 is TGTGCCAGCAGCCACGATTCCCGCTTGGTAGCCTACGAGCAGTACTTC. This codes for CASSHDSRLVAYEQYF. The full variable domain, in which reference TRBV7-2 and TRBJ2-7 provide the parts outside the CDR3, is GAGVSQSPSNKVTEKGKDVELRCDPISGHTALYWYRQSLGQGLEFLIYFQGNSAPDKSGLPSDRFSAERTGGSVSTLTIQRTQQEDSAVYLCASSHDSRLVAYEQYFGPGTRLTVT.

A remark on this clone: Other DNA sequences of this sample code for an identical CDR3. The V gene is TRBV7-2, the J gene TRBJ2-5; D is ambiguous. This CDR3 has 15 residues. Germline V gene sequence: CDR1 SGHTA, CDR2 FQGNSA. V was cut by 1 base and J by 2 bases, with 11 bases left in between. For the CDR3, the DNA is TGTGCCAGCAGCTTAGACCTAGGGCTACAAGAGACCCAGTACTTC. Amino acids: CASSLDLGLQETQYF. The whole variable domain, remainder taken from reference TRBV7-2 and TRBJ2-5, is GAGVSQSPSNKVTEKGKDVELRCDPISGHTALYWYRQSLGQGLEFLIYFQGNSAPDKSGLPSDRFSAERTGGSVSTLTIQRTQQEDSAVYLCASSLDLGLQETQYFGPGTRLLVL.

This rearrangement joins TRBV7-2 to TRBJ2-7; 11 bases fit TRBD2. This CDR3 has 16 amino acids. The germline V gene encodes CDR1 SGHTA and CDR2 FQGNSA. After removal of 0 bases from V and 4 bases from J, the junction contained 5 bases not matched to a gene. CDR3 sequence reads: CASSLARASGRYEQYF. The CDR3 DNA reads TGTGCCAGCAGCTTAGCGCGGGCTAGCGGGAGGTACGAGCAGTACTTC.